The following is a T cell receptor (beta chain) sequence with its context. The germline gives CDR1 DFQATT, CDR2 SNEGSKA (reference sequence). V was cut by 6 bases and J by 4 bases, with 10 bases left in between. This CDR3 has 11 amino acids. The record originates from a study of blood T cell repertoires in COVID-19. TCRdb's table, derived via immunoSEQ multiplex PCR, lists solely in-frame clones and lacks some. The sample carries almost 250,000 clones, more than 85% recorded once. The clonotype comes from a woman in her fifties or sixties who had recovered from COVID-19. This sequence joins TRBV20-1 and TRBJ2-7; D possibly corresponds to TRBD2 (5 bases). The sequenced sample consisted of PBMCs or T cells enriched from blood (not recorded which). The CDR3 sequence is CSAARGYEQYF. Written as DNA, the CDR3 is TGCAGTGCCGCCCGGGGATACGAGCAGTACTTC.